The 5 T cell receptor beta chains listed next were all sequenced from one sample in a study of technical replicates of blood from a few donors. The method was immunoSEQ multiplex PCR; TCRdb's version includes in-frame clones alone and lacks a portion of them. The sample comprises tens of thousands of clones, 91% of which are singletons, and approximately 4% rests with the top ten. The sequenced material came from PBMCs. Receptors were obtained from a human donor in good health. Some clones in this sample may be carry-over from other donors' samples.

The rearrangement links TRBV2 to TRBJ1-2, with TRBD1 matching over 8 bases. Looked up from germline, CDR1 is SNHLY and CDR2 is FYNNEI. CDR3 length equals 16 residues. V was pared by 6 bases and J by 5 bases, with 14 bases of the junction left unmatched. The CDR3 sequence is CASSLRQGQATYGYTF. The CDR3 nucleotides read TGTGCCAGCAGCCTCAGACAGGGACAGGCAACATATGGCTACACCTTC.

The gene calls are TRBV7-2 and TRBJ1-2, with 7 bases aligning to TRBD1. V lost 0 bases, J lost 5 bases, and 3 bases stayed unmatched. The CDR3 is made up of 14 amino acids. Germline-derived CDR1 and CDR2 are SGHTA and FQGNSA. The CDR3 DNA reads as TGTGCCAGCAGCTTAGCGGAGACAGGGTATGGCTACACCTTC. Its protein is CASSLAETGYGYTF. The whole variable domain, remainder taken from reference TRBV7-2 and TRBJ1-2, is GAGVSQSPSNKVTEKGKDVELRCDPISGHTALYWYRQSLGQGLEFLIYFQGNSAPDKSGLPSDRFSAERTGGSVSTLTIQRTQQEDSAVYLCASSLAETGYGYTFGSGTRLTVV.

In nucleotides, the CDR3 is TGCAGCGCTGGACAAAACACCGGGGAGCTGTTTTTT. Its protein product is CSAGQNTGELFF. The rearrangement uses TRBV29-1 and TRBJ2-2; D possibly corresponds to TRBD1 (5 bases). V was pared by 7 bases and J by 2 bases, with 8 bases between. Germline assignment: CDR1 SQVTM and CDR2 ANQGSEA. CDR3 length: 12 amino acids.

J is TRBJ1-2 and V is TRBV30; a weak D match, TRBD1 (5 bases). The CDR3 runs 18 residues. Germline CDR1 and CDR2: GTSNPN and SVGIG (reference sequence). V was pared by 0 bases and J by 2 bases, with 22 bases between. CDR3 sequence reads: CAWSVFHTGRGINYGYTF. The CDR3 DNA reads TGTGCCTGGAGTGTATTCCACACCGGGCGGGGGATAAACTATGGCTACACCTTC.

The chain is built from TRBV27 and TRBJ1-1; D gene uncertain. Looked up from germline, CDR1 is MNHEY and CDR2 is SMNVEV (reference sequence). Trimming took off 3 bases at V and 5 bases at J, with 10 bases between the two ends. This CDR3 is built from 13 residues. The CDR3 sequence is CASSFTRLTEAFF. The CDR3 DNA reads TGTGCCAGCAGTTTCACTAGGCTAACTGAAGCTTTCTTT.